The rows below give T cell receptor beta chains drawn from one sample of a study of spatial heterogeneity in lung cancer. TCRdb re-analysed the 5' RACE reads in MiXCR, keeping a single row per CDR3 protein. Of over 1,000 distinct CDR3 sequences in the sample, around 10% were seen once. The material sequenced was lung tumor tissue, taken at surgery. These receptors were collected from a male donor with early-stage non-small cell lung cancer. CDR3s leave out the opening cysteine and the closing phenylalanine or tryptophan. The order of the fields is V gene, D gene, CDR3 protein. The D gene is left open where the match is weak.

>TRBV6-6|TRBD2
ASRSGRTNTGELF
>TRBV20-1|TRBD2
SARAKIAGGLWNEQF
>TRBV2|-
ASGRDLYEQY
>TRBV7-7|TRBD2
ASSPGLAGAQETQY
>TRBV10-3|-
ATQTSDSNEKLF
>TRBV14|-
ASSPRTLTDTQY
>TRBV7-9|-
ASSLAGTYEQY
>TRBV5-1|-
ASSLAAGTIIYEQY
>TRBV27|TRBD2
ASSFRTSHEQF
>TRBV30|-
AWIAGGRNAGELF
>TRBV2|-
ASGIDTDTQY
>TRBV12-3/TRBV12-4|-
ASSFEARDGDTGELF
>TRBV5-1|-
ASRGGTDTQY
>TRBV13|TRBD1
ASSLAQGALH
>TRBV15|TRBD1
ATSGLGQGDGELF
>TRBV10-2|-
ASRPGREYEQY
>TRBV5-5|-
ASSLGQSNTGELF
>TRBV11-2|-
ASSLVLSYEQY
>TRBV28|-
ASSLVGPTGELF
>TRBV6-2/TRBV6-3|TRBD1
ASSSPATGYNEQF
>TRBV5-1|TRBD2
ASSLWGGQETQY
>TRBV2|-
ASSVTGELF
>TRBV18|-
ASSPELAAVLYNEQF
>TRBV7-6|-
ASSLVPGQNTEAF
>TRBV7-3|TRBD2
ASSFGTSNEQF
>TRBV5-1|TRBD1
ASSFRDRVSAEAF
>TRBV5-5|TRBD2
ASSLDSGRGIADTQY
>TRBV7-8|-
ASSLAGRSGHEQF
>TRBV20-1|TRBD2
SVRLAGVKDTQY
>TRBV20-1|TRBD1
SVSGTGNEKLF
>TRBV10-2|-
ASSESDVAGWVYNEQF
>TRBV6-4|-
ASSDGRWGNEQF
>TRBV24-1|TRBD2
ATSPGLGAGDGTGYNEQF
>TRBV12-3/TRBV12-4|TRBD1
ASSQRDRGLDEQF
>TRBV5-1|-
ASTFNPPGTGENIQY
>TRBV7-2|TRBD2
ASSREFRTSGTYEQY
>TRBV20-1|TRBD2
SARPMSGGATDTQY